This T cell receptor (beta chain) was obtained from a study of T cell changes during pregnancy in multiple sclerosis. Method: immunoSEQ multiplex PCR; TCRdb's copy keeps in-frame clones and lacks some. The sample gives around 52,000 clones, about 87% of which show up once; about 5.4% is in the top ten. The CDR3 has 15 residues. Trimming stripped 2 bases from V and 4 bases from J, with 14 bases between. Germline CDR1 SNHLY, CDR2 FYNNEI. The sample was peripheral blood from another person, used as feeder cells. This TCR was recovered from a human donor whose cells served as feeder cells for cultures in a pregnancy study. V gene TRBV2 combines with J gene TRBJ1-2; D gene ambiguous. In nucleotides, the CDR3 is TGTGCCAGCAGTGAATCACGTCCTTCCCTCTATGGCTACACCTTC. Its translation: CASSESRPSLYGYTF.